The 19 T cell receptor beta chains below all came from one sample that was sequenced in a study of blood T cell repertoires in COVID-19 (dated by TCRdb to about 2020). Library preparation used the immunoSEQ multiplex PCR assay. Here the immuneACCESS table is served through TCRdb, limited to in-frame sequences with V and J called. Missing clones are a known gap in these copies; in checked studies unresolved V genes cover under half, and the rest lacks a known reason. This sample gives about 330,000 clones in total; 86% of them show up just once. Jointly, the top ten make up more than 9% of the sample. Sequenced input: PBMCs or T cells enriched from blood (not recorded which). The receptors here all came from a woman aged 18 to 35 who had recovered from COVID-19.

This chain connects TRBV15 to TRBJ2-3, with 10 positions matching TRBD2. Germline-derived CDR1 and CDR2 are LNHNV and YYDKDF (reference sequence). J gave up 5 bases and V 0 bases, and 11 bases lay outside the gene matches. The CDR3 has 18 amino acids. In DNA, the CDR3 is TGTGCCACCAGCAGAGATCACGGTGGTAGCGGGAGGAGAGATACGCAGTATTTT. The encoded protein is CATSRDHGGSGRRDTQYF. Complete variable domain (other parts from reference TRBV15 and TRBJ2-3): DAMVIQNPRYQVTQFGKPVTLSCSQTLNHNVMYWYQQKSSQAPKLLFHYYDKDFNNEADTPDNFQSRRPNTSFCFLDIRSPGLGDTAMYLCATSRDHGGSGRRDTQYFGPGTRLTVL.

This chain links TRBV27 with TRBJ2-7, with 10 bases lining up with TRBD1. Germline CDR1 is MNHEY and CDR2 is SMNVEV (reference sequence). There are 15 residues in the CDR3. Trimming cost V 4 bases and J 0 bases; bases outside gene matches: 3. This chain's CDR3 is CASSYGTGASYEQYF. CDR3 nucleotides: TGTGCCAGCAGTTATGGGACAGGGGCCTCCTACGAGCAGTACTTC.

The rearrangement uses TRBV28 and TRBJ1-2; D remains unclear. The germline gives CDR1 MDHEN, CDR2 SYDVKM. The CDR3 sequence is 12 residues long. V was cut by 5 bases and J by 3 bases, with 7 bases left in between. The CDR3 DNA reads as TGTGCCAGCAGTCGAACAGACTATGGCTACACCTTC. Translating gives CASSRTDYGYTF.

The chain links TRBV3-1 (or the pseudogene TRBV3-2) to TRBJ2-3; no reliable D call. CDR1 and CDR2 (germline): LGHDT, YNNKEL (reference sequence). Trimming pared 4 bases from V and 2 bases from J, leaving 7 bases between. This CDR3 region has 13 residues. The CDR3 reads CASSRTYTDTQYF. The CDR3 DNA sequence: TGTGCCAGCAGCCGAACCTACACAGATACGCAGTATTTT.

The chain uses TRBV28 and TRBJ2-5; D possibly corresponds to TRBD2 (6 bases). CDR1 and CDR2 (germline): MDHEN, SYDVKM. The CDR3 runs 16 residues. Trimming took off 2 bases at V and 1 base at J, with 14 bases between the two ends. The CDR3 reads CASSLGGQGRQETQYF. The CDR3 DNA follows: TGTGCCAGCAGTTTAGGAGGGCAGGGCCGCCAAGAGACCCAGTACTTC. Using reference TRBV28 and TRBJ2-5 for the parts outside the CDR3, the full variable domain is DVKVTQSSRYLVKRTGEKVFLECVQDMDHENMFWYRQDPGLGLRLIYFSYDVKMKEKGDIPEGYSVSREKKERFSLILESASTNQTSMYLCASSLGGQGRQETQYFGPGTRLLVL.

The chain combines TRBV11-2 with TRBJ2-1, with no clear D. Deletions cut 4 bases from V and 0 bases from J, with 10 bases between. The CDR3 has 15 amino acids. The V gene's germline CDR1 is SGHAT and CDR2 FQNNGV. CDR3 in DNA: TGTGCCAGCAGCTCCCCAAGGAGCTCCTACAATGAGCAGTTCTTC. It yields the protein CASSSPRSSYNEQFF.

This chain connects TRBV19 to TRBJ1-2, with D perhaps TRBD1 (5 bases). The V gene lost 8 bases and the J gene lost 2 bases, with 9 bases spanning the gap. This CDR3 contains 12 residues. Germline V gene lookup returns CDR1 LNHDA and CDR2 SQIVND (reference sequence). In DNA form, the CDR3 reads TGTGCCAGTTTAGCAGGGAACTATGGCTACACCTTC. This gives the protein CASLAGNYGYTF.

The gene calls are TRBV5-4 and TRBJ2-2, with D possibly being TRBD1 (6 bases). Per the germline V gene, CDR1 is SGHNT and CDR2 is YYREEE (reference sequence). The ends were cut back, 4 bases at V and 7 bases at J, with 20 bases in the middle. The CDR3 spans 16 residues. The CDR3 region is CASSPTTGLGSGELFF. DNA of the CDR3: TGTGCCAGCAGCCCCACCACAGGGTTGGGCAGCGGGGAGCTGTTTTTT.

The chain joins TRBV28 to TRBJ1-5, with D hard to call. Per the germline V gene, CDR1 is MDHEN and CDR2 is SYDVKM. The CDR3 runs 14 residues. Trimming stripped 5 bases from V and 5 bases from J, with 13 bases between. The CDR3 protein is CASSQISPDQPQHF. CDR3 coding DNA: TGTGCCAGCAGTCAAATATCCCCGGATCAGCCCCAGCATTTT.

The V gene is TRBV18, the J gene TRBJ2-3; TRBD1 is a possible D gene (6 bases). Germline CDR1 KGHSH, CDR2 LQKENI. V lost 2 bases to trimming and J lost 2 bases, with 8 bases between them. The CDR3 contains 14 residues. CDR3 coding DNA: TGTGCCAGCTCACCAGGGGACAACACAGATACGCAGTATTTT. This sequence encodes CASSPGDNTDTQYF.

This sequence joins TRBV7-9 and TRBJ1-2, with D perhaps TRBD1 (6 bases). The CDR3 spans 14 residues. Between the trimmed V and J ends, which lost 5 bases and 4 bases, there was a span of 14 bases. The germline V gene has CDR1 SEHNR and CDR2 FQNEAQ (reference sequence). DNA of the CDR3: TGTGCCAGCAGCCCAGCGCGGGGGCCCTATGGCTACACCTTC. Its protein product is CASSPARGPYGYTF.

The gene calls are TRBV19 and TRBJ1-4; possibly TRBD1 for D (5 bases). The length of the CDR3 is 16 residues. Germline CDR1 is LNHDA and CDR2 is SQIVND (reference sequence). The ends were cut back, 6 bases at V and 3 bases at J, with 17 bases in the middle. The CDR3 coding sequence is TGTGCCAGTAGGGATGACAGCAGGCTGTCTAATGAAAAACTGTTTTTT. Amino acid sequence: CASRDDSRLSNEKLFF.

This clone occurred once. V usage is TRBV5-1 and J usage is TRBJ2-3, with 7 bases fitting TRBD1. The CDR3 consists of 13 residues. Looked up from germline, CDR1 is SGHRS and CDR2 is YFSETQ. V was clipped by 7 bases and J by 4 bases; unmatched bases: 6. CDR3 sequence reads: CASFDRAADTQYF. The CDR3 DNA follows: TGCGCCAGCTTTGACAGGGCGGCAGATACGCAGTATTTT. Combining the CDR3 with reference TRBV5-1 and TRBJ2-3 gives the whole variable domain KAGVTQTPRYLIKTRGQQVTLSCSPISGHRSVSWYQQTPGQGLQFLFEYFSETQRNKGNFPGRFSGRQFSNSRSEMNVSTLELGDSALYLCASFDRAADTQYFGPGTRLTVL.

The chain couples TRBV7-3 to TRBJ1-6; 7 nucleotides align to TRBD1. J gave up 8 bases and V 5 bases, and 6 bases lay outside the gene matches. The CDR3 consists of 14 residues. CDR1 is SGHTA and CDR2 is FQGTGA in the germline V gene. DNA of the CDR3: TGTGCCAGCAGCCTTACAGGGGTTGATTCACCCCTCCACTTT. Amino acid sequence: CASSLTGVDSPLHF.

The rearrangement links TRBV18 to TRBJ1-2; 10 bases line up with TRBD1. This CDR3 is 15 amino acids long. Germline V gene lookup returns CDR1 KGHSH and CDR2 LQKENI. V dropped 3 bases and J dropped 3; count of bases not matched to a gene: 4. The DNA for the CDR3 is TGTGCCAGCTCACCCGGGACAGGGGAATACTATGGCTACACCTTC. Translation gives CASSPGTGEYYGYTF. Looking up the rest from reference TRBV18 and TRBJ1-2 gives the full variable domain: NAGVMQNPRHLVRRRGQEARLRCSPMKGHSHVYWYRQLPEEGLKFMVYLQKENIIDESGMPKERFSAEFPKEGPSILRIQQVVRGDSAAYFCASSPGTGEYYGYTFGSGTRLTVV.

V and J are TRBV27 and TRBJ2-7; 9 bases match TRBD2. CDR1 MNHEY and CDR2 SMNVEV come from the germline V gene (reference sequence). Unmatched junction bases numbered 6, after V lost 6 bases and J lost 0 bases. The CDR3 loop spans 15 amino acids. The CDR3 region is CASRTLSGGSYEQYF. CDR3 sequence (DNA): TGTGCCAGCAGGACCCTTAGCGGGGGCTCCTACGAGCAGTACTTC.

This sequence joins TRBV27 and TRBJ2-1, with 9 bases lining up with TRBD2. V was clipped by 5 bases and J by 2 bases; unmatched bases: 7. Germline V CDR1 and CDR2: MNHEY, SMNVEV (reference sequence). The CDR3 spans 16 residues. The CDR3 DNA sequence: TGTGCCAGCAGTCCGCTACTAGCGGGCCCCTACAATGAGCAGTTCTTC. It yields the protein CASSPLLAGPYNEQFF.

This chain connects TRBV9 to TRBJ2-7; TRBD2 aligns across 11 bases. Trimming took 4 bases from V and 2 from J; bases not matched to a gene: 8. The CDR3 spans 16 residues. Germline lookup yields CDR1 SGDLS and CDR2 YYNGEE. This CDR3 reads CASSSPTSGETYEQYF. CDR3 DNA: TGTGCCAGCAGCTCCCCGACTAGCGGGGAAACCTACGAGCAGTACTTC.

The chain couples TRBV6-1 to TRBJ1-1; D might be TRBD1 (6 bases). The CDR3 sequence is 14 residues long. CDR1 and CDR2 from the germline V gene are MNHNS and SASEGT. Trimming took 2 bases from V and 3 from J, leaving 10 bases between them. The CDR3 is CASSELGGDTEAFF. CDR3 coding DNA: TGTGCCAGCAGTGAATTAGGGGGGGACACTGAAGCTTTCTTT.